This T cell receptor beta chain comes out of a study of blood T cell repertoires in COVID-19. Overall study context: From T cells, B-cell-depleted T cells, or PBMCs came the material, which was cDNA or gDNA.

Profiled with immunoSEQ multiplex PCR; TCRdb holds only in-frame clones, not every one. The table records about 210,000 clones, more than 85% of them present only once. Germline V CDR1 and CDR2: LNHNV, YYDKDF (reference sequence). There are 16 residues in the CDR3. V gave up 0 bases and J gave up 3 bases, with 14 bases separating them. This chain connects TRBV15 to TRBJ2-5, with TRBD1 as a possible D gene (6 bases). The source is a man aged 55-75 years with acute or convalescent COVID-19. The sequenced sample consisted of peripheral blood. DNA for the CDR3: TGTGCCACCAGCAGAGATTTGCAGGGGCCCAAAGAGACCCAGTACTTC. This translates into CATSRDLQGPKETQYF. Full variable domain (missing parts from reference TRBV15 and TRBJ2-5): DAMVIQNPRYQVTQFGKPVTLSCSQTLNHNVMYWYQQKSSQAPKLLFHYYDKDFNNEADTPDNFQSRRPNTSFCFLDIRSPGLGDTAMYLCATSRDLQGPKETQYFGPGTRLLVL.